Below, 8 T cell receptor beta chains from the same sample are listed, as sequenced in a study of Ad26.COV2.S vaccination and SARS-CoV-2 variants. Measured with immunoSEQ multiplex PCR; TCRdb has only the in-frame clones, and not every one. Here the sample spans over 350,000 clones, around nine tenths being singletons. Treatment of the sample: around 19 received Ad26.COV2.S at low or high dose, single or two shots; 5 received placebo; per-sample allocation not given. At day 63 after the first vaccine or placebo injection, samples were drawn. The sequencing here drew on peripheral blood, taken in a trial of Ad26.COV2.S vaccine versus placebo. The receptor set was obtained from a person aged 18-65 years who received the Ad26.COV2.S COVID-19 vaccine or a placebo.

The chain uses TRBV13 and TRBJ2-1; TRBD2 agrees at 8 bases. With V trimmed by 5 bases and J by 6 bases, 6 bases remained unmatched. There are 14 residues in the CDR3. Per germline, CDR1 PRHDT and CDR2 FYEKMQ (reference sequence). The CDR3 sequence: CASSIPGGANEQFF. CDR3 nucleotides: TGTGCCAGCAGCATCCCCGGGGGGGCCAATGAGCAGTTCTTC.

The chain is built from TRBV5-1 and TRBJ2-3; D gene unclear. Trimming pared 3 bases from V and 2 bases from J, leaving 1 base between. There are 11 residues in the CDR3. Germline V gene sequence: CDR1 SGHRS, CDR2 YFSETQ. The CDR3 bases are TGCGCCAGCAGCTCCACAGATACGCAGTATTTT. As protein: CASSSTDTQYF.

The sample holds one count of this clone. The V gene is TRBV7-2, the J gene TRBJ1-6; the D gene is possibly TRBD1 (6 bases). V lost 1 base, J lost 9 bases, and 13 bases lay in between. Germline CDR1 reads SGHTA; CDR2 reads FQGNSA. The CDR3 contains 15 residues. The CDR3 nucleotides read TGTGCCAGCAGCTTAGAACAGGGAGGGACTTCACCCCTCCACTTT. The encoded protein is CASSLEQGGTSPLHF.

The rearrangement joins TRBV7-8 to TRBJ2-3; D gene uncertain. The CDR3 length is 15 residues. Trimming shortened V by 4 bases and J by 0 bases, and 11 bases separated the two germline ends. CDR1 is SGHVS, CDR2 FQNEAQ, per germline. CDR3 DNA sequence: TGTGCCAGCAGCTATCTAGTCTCGAGCACAGATACGCAGTATTTT. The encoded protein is CASSYLVSSTDTQYF.

In nucleotides, the CDR3 is TGCGCCAGCAGTCAATATCACAGACCAGCGCCAGGCAATGAGCAGTTCTTC. Protein sequence: CASSQYHRPAPGNEQFF. V gene TRBV23-1 combines with J gene TRBJ2-1; D call uncertain. TRBV23-1 carries the ORF label, with uncertain function. The V and J ends lost 1 base and 6 bases respectively, with 19 bases between them. CDR3 length: 17 residues.

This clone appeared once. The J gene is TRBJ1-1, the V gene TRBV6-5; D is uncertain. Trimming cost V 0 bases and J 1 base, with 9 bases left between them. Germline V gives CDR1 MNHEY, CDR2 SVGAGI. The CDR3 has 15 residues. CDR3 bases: TGTGCCAGCAGTTACTCAATTACCGCGAACACTGAAGCTTTCTTT. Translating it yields CASSYSITANTEAFF.

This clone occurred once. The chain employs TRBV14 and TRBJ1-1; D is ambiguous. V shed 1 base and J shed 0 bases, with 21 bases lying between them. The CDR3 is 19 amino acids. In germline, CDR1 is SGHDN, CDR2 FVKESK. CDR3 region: CASSQGWTGRVSMNTEAFF. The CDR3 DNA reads TGTGCCAGCAGCCAAGGATGGACCGGACGAGTAAGCATGAACACTGAAGCTTTCTTT. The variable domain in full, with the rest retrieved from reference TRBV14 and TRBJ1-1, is EAGVTQFPSHSVIEKGQTVTLRCDPISGHDNLYWYRRVMGKEIKFLLHFVKESKQDESGMPNNRFLAERTGGTYSTLKVQPAELEDSGVYFCASSQGWTGRVSMNTEAFFGQGTRLTVV.

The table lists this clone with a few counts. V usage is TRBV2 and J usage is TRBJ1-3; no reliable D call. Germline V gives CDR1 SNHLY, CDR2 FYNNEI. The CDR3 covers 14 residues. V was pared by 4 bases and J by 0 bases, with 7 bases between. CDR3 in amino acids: CASSVGFSGNTIYF. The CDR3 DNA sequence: TGTGCCAGCAGTGTTGGCTTCTCTGGAAACACCATATATTTT.